These 8 T cell receptor beta chains came from one sample sequenced in a study of T cell changes during pregnancy in multiple sclerosis. TCRdb's table, derived via immunoSEQ multiplex PCR, lists solely in-frame clones and lacks some. The data hold tens of thousands of clones, with about 89% observed a single time. The specimen comprised CD4+ T cells from peripheral blood mononuclear cells, sampled before pregnancy. Every receptor here comes from a female donor with multiple sclerosis, enrolled in a pregnancy study.

The chain combines TRBV6-5 with TRBJ1-2; tentative D call: TRBD1 (5 bases). Trimming pared 2 bases from V and 5 bases from J, leaving 12 bases between. This CDR3 contains 14 residues. Germline CDR1 reads MNHEY; CDR2 reads SVGAGI. For the CDR3, the DNA is TGTGCCAGCAGTTACGGGGGGGTCGGGTATGGCTACACCTTC. The encoded protein is CASSYGGVGYGYTF.

The V call is TRBV4-2, the J call TRBJ1-3, with D possibly matching TRBD1 (6 bases). V lost 4 bases to trimming and J lost 1 base, with 14 bases between them. Germline V lookup: CDR1 LGHNA, CDR2 YNFKEQ. This CDR3 has 16 residues. The CDR3 loop reads CASSRGGRASGNTIYF. Here the CDR3 DNA reads TGTGCCAGCAGCCGCGGGGGCAGGGCGTCTGGAAACACCATATATTTT.

This clone has just one count. The rearrangement uses TRBV29-1 and TRBJ1-2; weak D call: TRBD1 (5 bases). V lost 3 bases and J 0 bases, leaving 14 bases between the germline ends. Per the germline V gene, CDR1 is SQVTM and CDR2 is ANQGSEA. The CDR3 is 15 amino acids. Here the CDR3 DNA reads TGCAGCGTTGATAAACTACAGGACGCTAACTATGGCTACACCTTC. It yields the protein CSVDKLQDANYGYTF.

The rearrangement uses TRBV18 and TRBJ2-7; no clear D gene. This CDR3 is built from 13 residues. V was clipped by 6 bases and J by 4 bases, with 13 bases between them. Germline CDR1 is KGHSH and CDR2 is LQKENI. Written as DNA, the CDR3 is TGTGCCAGCTCCCCAGGCGGTCAGTACGAGCAGTACTTC. This translates into CASSPGGQYEQYF.

J is TRBJ1-6 and V is TRBV5-6; weak D call: TRBD1 (5 bases). V was trimmed by 0 bases and J by 14 bases, leaving 18 bases between them. Germline loops: CDR1 SGHDT, CDR2 YYEEEE. The CDR3 covers 15 residues. CDR3 amino acids: CASSLEALGQGALHF. The CDR3, as DNA: TGTGCCAGCAGCTTGGAGGCTCTAGGGCAGGGTGCCCTCCACTTT.

The genes are TRBV5-4 and TRBJ1-1; a possible D gene is TRBD1 (6 bases). V lost 3 bases and J 0 bases, leaving 9 bases between the germline ends. CDR3 size: 14 residues. Germline V CDR1 and CDR2: SGHNT, YYREEE (reference sequence). The CDR3 region is CASSSRTVNTEAFF. DNA for the CDR3: TGTGCCAGCAGCTCCCGGACAGTGAACACTGAAGCTTTCTTT.

The chain carries TRBV5-1 and TRBJ2-1, with 10 bases aligning to TRBD2. Germline CDR1 is SGHRS and CDR2 is YFSETQ. The CDR3 runs 17 residues. After removal of 0 bases from V and 0 bases from J, the junction contained 3 bases not matched to a gene. The CDR3 DNA reads TGCGCCAGCAGCTTGGGCGAGCGGGGGGGCTCCTACAATGAGCAGTTCTTC. Encoded protein: CASSLGERGGSYNEQFF.

The rearrangement joins TRBV11-2 to TRBJ2-3; TRBD2 matches 7 bases. The CDR3 loop spans 17 amino acids. Germline loops: CDR1 SGHAT, CDR2 FQNNGV. V was pared by 1 base and J by 2 bases, with 9 bases of the junction left unmatched. The CDR3 nucleotides read TGTGCCAGCAGCTTAGGAGGGGCAGCGGGACCCACAGATACGCAGTATTTT. This gives the protein CASSLGGAAGPTDTQYF. The variable domain in full, with the rest retrieved from reference TRBV11-2 and TRBJ2-3, is EAGVAQSPRYKIIEKRQSVAFWCNPISGHATLYWYQQILGQGPKLLIQFQNNGVVDDSQLPKDRFSAERLKGVDSTLKIQPAKLEDSAVYLCASSLGGAAGPTDTQYFGPGTRLTVL.